The TCR beta chain under discussion was sequenced for a study of blood T cell repertoires in COVID-19. The CDR3 runs 14 residues. With V trimmed by 2 bases and J by 2 bases, 3 bases remained unmatched. Germline V gene lookup returns CDR1 SGHRS and CDR2 YFSETQ. Data came from immunoSEQ multiplex PCR; TCRdb stores just in-frame clones and leaves some out. The sample lists approximately 250,000 clones, 80% to 90% occurring once. The chain links TRBV5-1 to TRBJ2-7; TRBD1 agrees at 8 bases. This receptor was obtained from a man in his 60s with acute or convalescent COVID-19. Sequencing input: peripheral blood. The CDR3 protein is CASSFDRGTYEQYF. The CDR3 nucleotides read TGCGCCAGCAGCTTTGACAGGGGAACCTACGAGCAGTACTTC. Together with reference TRBV5-1 and TRBJ2-7, the CDR3 gives the full variable domain: KAGVTQTPRYLIKTRGQQVTLSCSPISGHRSVSWYQQTPGQGLQFLFEYFSETQRNKGNFPGRFSGRQFSNSRSEMNVSTLELGDSALYLCASSFDRGTYEQYFGPGTRLTVT.